This T cell receptor beta chain was identified during a study of T cells in localized non-small cell lung cancer. CDR1 and CDR2 (germline): PRHDT, FYEKMQ (reference sequence). The CDR3 is 17 residues long. The V segment lost 2 bases and the J segment 3 bases; nucleotides outside the gene matches: 10. Turning to this clone: Its antigen remains unidentified.

The method was immunoSEQ multiplex PCR; TCRdb's version includes in-frame clones alone and lacks a portion of them. Seen here are 35,000 to 40,000 clones, roughly four fifths observed once, and the top ten hold roughly 17%. General study findings and limits: Longer overall survival associated with higher blood T cell density; shorter survival with higher adjacent-lung clonality. Of the top 100 tumor clones, median roughly 60 were in adjacent lung, about 26 among its top 100.

Sequenced material: peripheral blood, taken before any cancer treatment. This sequence was found in a male donor aged 60 or over with stage III squamous cell lung carcinoma. The rearrangement joins TRBV13 to TRBJ1-1, with TRBD1 matching 9 bases. The CDR3 DNA reads TGTGCCAGCAGCTTACTGACGGGACAGGGCGCGGACACTGAAGCTTTCTTT. The encoded protein is CASSLLTGQGADTEAFF.